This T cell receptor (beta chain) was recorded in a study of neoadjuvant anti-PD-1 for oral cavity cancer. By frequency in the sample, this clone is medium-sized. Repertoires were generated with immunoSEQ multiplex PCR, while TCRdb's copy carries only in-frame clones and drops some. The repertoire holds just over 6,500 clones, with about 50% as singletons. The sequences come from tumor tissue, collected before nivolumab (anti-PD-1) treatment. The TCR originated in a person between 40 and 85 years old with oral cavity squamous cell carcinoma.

The CDR3 sequence: CASSRDSTYGYTF. CDR3 coding DNA: TGTGCCAGCAGCCGAGACAGCACCTATGGCTACACCTTC. The chain uses TRBV7-9 and TRBJ1-2; D perhaps matches TRBD1 (5 bases). Germline V CDR1 and CDR2: SEHNR, FQNEAQ (reference sequence). The CDR3 spans 13 residues. V was shortened by 5 bases and J by 4 bases, with 11 bases between the two germline ends.